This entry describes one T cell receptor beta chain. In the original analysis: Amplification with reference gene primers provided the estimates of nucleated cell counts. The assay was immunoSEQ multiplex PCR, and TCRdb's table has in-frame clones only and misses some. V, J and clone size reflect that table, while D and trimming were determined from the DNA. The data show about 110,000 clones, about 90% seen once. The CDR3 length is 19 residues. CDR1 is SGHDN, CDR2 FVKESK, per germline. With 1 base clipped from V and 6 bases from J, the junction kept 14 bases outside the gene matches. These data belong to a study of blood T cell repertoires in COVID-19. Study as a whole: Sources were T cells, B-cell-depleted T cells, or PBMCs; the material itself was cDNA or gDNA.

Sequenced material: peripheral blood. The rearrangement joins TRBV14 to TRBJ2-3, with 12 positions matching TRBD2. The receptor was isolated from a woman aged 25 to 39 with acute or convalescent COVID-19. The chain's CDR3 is CASSQARPGLAGAADTQYF. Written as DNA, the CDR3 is TGTGCCAGCAGCCAAGCTAGACCGGGACTAGCGGGCGCCGCTGATACGCAGTATTTT. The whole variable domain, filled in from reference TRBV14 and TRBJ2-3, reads EAGVTQFPSHSVIEKGQTVTLRCDPISGHDNLYWYRRVMGKEIKFLLHFVKESKQDESGMPNNRFLAERTGGTYSTLKVQPAELEDSGVYFCASSQARPGLAGAADTQYFGPGTRLTVL.